A single sample gave rise to the 25 T cell receptor beta chains below, sequenced in a study of human T cells and chemical hapten exposure. TCRdb passed the RACE reads through MiXCR, listing each CDR3 protein once. The table shows approximately 85,000 distinct CDR3 sequences, with about 9.4% occurring only once. Time point of the sample: patch test 2, 6 weeks after DPC sensitization. Treatment meaning: therapeutic diphenylcyclopropenone sensitization with weekly scalp DPC. The source was whole blood, collected in connection with sensitization to the hapten diphenylcyclopropenone (DPC). All receptors come from a woman in her twenties or thirties with alopecia areata. Some clones in this sample may be carry-over from other donors' samples.

This clonotype was seen many times. The chain recombines TRBV2 with TRBJ2-3; D tentatively reads TRBD1 or TRBD2 (5 bases each). Germline CDR1 SNHLY, CDR2 FYNNEI. V lost 8 bases and J 2 bases, leaving 14 bases between the germline ends. This CDR3 spans 14 amino acids. In nucleotides, the CDR3 is TGTGCCAGCGGCCGGGGCAGGATCACAGATACGCAGTATTTT. Its translation: CASGRGRITDTQYF.

As regards this clonotype: This may stem from a read error, because a much larger clone lies one nucleotide away. V usage is TRBV5-5 and J usage is TRBJ1-1; tentatively, D is TRBD1 (6 bases). CDR1 SGHKS and CDR2 YYEKEE come from the germline V gene (reference sequence). CDR3 length equals 17 residues. The CDR3 DNA is TGTGCCAGCAGCTGGGTTCCGGACATGGCCGGGGACACTGAAGCTTTGTTT. Encoded protein: CASSWVPDMAGDTEALF.

There are many counts of this clonotype. This chain joins TRBV14 and TRBJ2-5; the match to TRBD2 covers 8 bases. The V gene's germline CDR1 is SGHDN and CDR2 FVKESK. V gave up 1 base and J gave up 5 bases; unmatched junction bases: 6. The CDR3 sequence is 15 residues long. CDR3 sequence reads: CASSQARGGLETQYF. The DNA for the CDR3 is TGTGCCAGCAGCCAAGCCCGGGGGGGGCTGGAGACCCAGTACTTC.

This chain joins TRBV5-1 and TRBJ2-3; D call uncertain. The CDR3 is 14 residues long. Trimming removed 1 base at V and 2 bases at J, with 8 bases between. Looked up from germline, CDR1 is SGHRS and CDR2 is YFSETQ. The chain's CDR3 is CASSLPLVTDTQYF. As DNA, the CDR3 is TGCGCCAGCAGCTTGCCTCTAGTCACAGATACGCAGTATTTT.

The sample holds a few counts of this clonotype. This chain joins TRBV27 and TRBJ2-7, with a tentative D call TRBD1 (5 bases). Per the germline V gene, CDR1 is MNHEY and CDR2 is SMNVEV (reference sequence). There are 15 residues in the CDR3. Trimming stripped 2 bases from V and 0 bases from J, with 11 bases between. The CDR3 nucleotides are TGTGCCAGCAGTTTAATGTCGACAGTCTCCTACGAGCAGTACTTC. It translates to CASSLMSTVSYEQYF.

The chain uses TRBV27 and TRBJ2-5; D is undetermined. CDR3 length: 14 residues. Per germline, CDR1 MNHEY and CDR2 SMNVEV (reference sequence). V lost 4 bases and J lost 0, with 9 bases in between. CDR3 region: CASSWKAHQETQYF. In DNA, the CDR3 is TGTGCCAGCAGTTGGAAGGCTCACCAAGAGACCCAGTACTTC.

The chain uses TRBV12-3 or TRBV12-4 and TRBJ1-1; a weak D match, TRBD1 (5 bases). Trimming removed 7 bases from V and 2 bases from J, with 20 bases in between. This CDR3 has 16 residues. The CDR3 region is CASIKTPGGINTEAFF. The DNA of the CDR3 is TGTGCCAGCATCAAAACCCCCGGGGGTATCAACACTGAAGCTTTCTTT.

The chain has TRBV9 and TRBJ2-2; D is unresolved. This CDR3 contains 13 residues. With 3 bases removed from V and 1 base from J, the gap between germline ends came to 4 bases. Germline V gene data show CDR1 as SGDLS and CDR2 as YYNGEE. CDR3 sequence (DNA): TGTGCCAGCAGCGCCGAGAACACCGGGGAGCTGTTTTTT. Its protein is CASSAENTGELFF.

This clonotype was recorded at least ten times. The chain employs TRBV11-2 and TRBJ2-2, with D hard to call. CDR1 SGHAT and CDR2 FQNNGV come from the germline V gene. The CDR3 loop spans 13 amino acids. The ends were cut back, 4 bases at V and 7 bases at J, with 10 bases in the middle. Here the CDR3 DNA reads TGTGCCAGCAGCTCTGAGATGAACGGGGAGCTGTTTTTT. Protein product: CASSSEMNGELFF.

This clonotype appeared many times. The V gene is TRBV7-9, the J gene TRBJ2-1; possible D gene TRBD2, 5 bases. The CDR3 is made up of 14 amino acids. The germline V and J ends were trimmed by 0 bases and 15 bases, with 18 bases remaining between them. Germline assignment: CDR1 SEHNR and CDR2 FQNEAQ (reference sequence). The CDR3 nucleotides are TGTGCCAGCAGCTTAGCTGGGGAGACCGTGAAGTGGTTCTTC. Amino acid sequence: CASSLAGETVKWFF.

This clonotype was seen many times. The chain links TRBV21-1 to TRBJ2-2; TRBD2 reflects the table's D call only, with no check against the DNA. TRBV21-1 is classified as a pseudogene. The length of the CDR3 is 14 residues. In nucleotides, the CDR3 is TGTGCCAGCTCCAGCGGGAGATGGACCGGGGAGCTGTTTTTT. Translation gives CASSSGRWTGELFF.

This clonotype came up many times. This sequence joins TRBV7-7 and TRBJ1-4; D might be TRBD1 (6 bases). V lost 5 bases and J 7 bases, leaving 17 bases between the germline ends. The length of the CDR3 is 15 residues. The germline gives CDR1 SSHAT, CDR2 FNYEAQ (reference sequence). CDR3 nucleotides: TGTGCCAGCAGCCCCATCGTGGGGGCCACTGAAAAACTGTTTTTT. It yields the protein CASSPIVGATEKLFF.

The sample holds a few counts of this clonotype. The J gene is TRBJ2-7, the V gene TRBV7-2; maybe TRBD2 (5 bases). Trimming stripped 1 base from V and 2 bases from J, with 9 bases between. From germline, CDR1 is SGHTA and CDR2 FQGNSA. This CDR3 comprises 14 residues. The CDR3 region is CASSLDGMTYEQYF. The CDR3 nucleotides are TGTGCCAGCAGCTTAGACGGGATGACCTACGAGCAGTACTTC.

This clonotype occurred many times. V usage is TRBV7-8 and J usage is TRBJ2-3; 7 nucleotides line up with TRBD2. V shed 5 bases, J shed 0 bases, and the junction held 5 bases outside the gene matches. The germline V gene has CDR1 SGHVS and CDR2 FQNEAQ. CDR3 length: 15 residues. The CDR3 bases are TGTGCCAGCAGCCCCGCGGGGGTTAGCACAGATACGCAGTATTTT. It translates to CASSPAGVSTDTQYF.

This clonotype was recorded a few times. This chain connects TRBV28 to TRBJ2-5; 7 bases fit TRBD2. CDR1 is MDHEN, CDR2 SYDVKM, per germline. The CDR3 loop spans 12 amino acids. Trimming removed 9 bases from V and 2 bases from J; junction bases left unmatched: 3. The DNA for the CDR3 is TGTGCCAGTGGGAGGGTACAAGAGACCCAGTACTTC. Translation: CASGRVQETQYF.

This clonotype was counted only a few times. The chain carries TRBV5-1 and TRBJ2-7; 7 bases line up with TRBD1. Germline CDR1 SGHRS, CDR2 YFSETQ. Trimming took 4 bases from V and 2 from J; bases not matched to a gene: 9. CDR3 length: 15 residues. CDR3 region: CASSLLTGPPYEQYF. CDR3 coding DNA: TGCGCCAGCAGCCTGCTGACAGGGCCACCCTACGAGCAGTACTTC.

This clonotype was counted a few times. This chain links TRBV15 with TRBJ2-1; 10 nucleotides agree with TRBD2. After removal of 2 bases from V and 8 bases from J, the junction contained 12 bases not matched to a gene. The CDR3 loop spans 17 amino acids. Germline V lookup: CDR1 LNHNV, CDR2 YYDKDF (reference sequence). CDR3 amino acids: CATSRTLRTSGLDEQFF. The CDR3 bases are TGTGCCACCAGCAGAACTCTCCGGACTAGCGGTCTGGATGAGCAGTTCTTC.

The chain links TRBV10-3 to TRBJ1-1, with 9 bases fitting TRBD1. The length of the CDR3 is 16 residues. Trimming cost V 8 bases and J 11 bases; bases outside gene matches: 21. Germline assignment: CDR1 ENHRY and CDR2 SYGVKD. Here the CDR3 reads CAIGRSPGQGFVDAFF. In DNA form, the CDR3 reads TGTGCCATCGGGAGATCTCCGGGACAGGGCTTTGTGGACGCTTTCTTT.

This clonotype was detected ten times or more. The CDR3: CASSLYREYYNEQFF. DNA of the CDR3: TGTGCCAGCAGTTTGTATCGGGAGTACTACAATGAGCAGTTCTTC. The rearrangement joins TRBV28 to TRBJ2-1; TRBD2 might be the D (6 bases). CDR3 length equals 15 residues. The ends were cut back, 3 bases at V and 3 bases at J, with 12 bases in the middle. Germline CDR1 is MDHEN and CDR2 is SYDVKM.

This clonotype was seen more than once but under ten times. The V and J genes are TRBV29-1 and TRBJ1-2; D is perhaps TRBD1 (6 bases). V dropped 7 bases and J dropped 1 base, with 13 bases sitting between them. The CDR3 has 13 residues. Germline CDR1 reads SQVTM; CDR2 reads ANQGSEA. The CDR3 nucleotides read TGCAGCGCGGGACACCACCGTAACTATGGCTACACCTTC. It encodes CSAGHHRNYGYTF. Combining the CDR3 with reference TRBV29-1 and TRBJ1-2 gives the whole variable domain SAVISQKPSRDICQRGTSLTIQCQVDSQVTMMFWYRQQPGQSLTLIATANQGSEATYESGFVIDKFPISRPNLTFSTLTVSNMSPEDSSIYLCSAGHHRNYGYTFGSGTRLTVV.

This clonotype was counted many times. The chain has TRBV3-1 and TRBJ1-5; D is uncertain. The germline V and J ends were trimmed by 1 base and 8 bases, with 12 bases remaining between them. Germline lookup yields CDR1 LGHDT and CDR2 YNNKEL (reference sequence). The CDR3 totals 14 residues. The chain's CDR3 is CASSQGARGKPQHF. CDR3 DNA sequence: TGTGCCAGCAGCCAAGGGGCCCGGGGTAAGCCCCAGCATTTT. The full variable domain, with the rest looked up from reference TRBV3-1 and TRBJ1-5, is DTAVSQTPKYLVTQMGNDKSIKCEQNLGHDTMYWYKQDSKKFLKIMFSYNNKELIINETVPNRFSPKSPDKAHLNLHINSLELGDSAVYFCASSQGARGKPQHFGDGTRLSIL.

In this sample, this clonotype turned up many times. The chain couples TRBV10-3 to TRBJ2-1, with 9 bases lining up with TRBD2. The V and J ends lost 4 bases and 1 base, in that order; junction bases with no gene match: 2. This CDR3 region has 15 residues. Germline CDR1 ENHRY, CDR2 SYGVKD. In nucleotides, the CDR3 is TGTGCCATCAGTGCACTAGCGGGTTCCTACAATGAGCAGTTCTTC. Protein product: CAISALAGSYNEQFF.

This clonotype was seen a handful of times. CDR3 protein: CASSQQGGFTEAFF. The CDR3 DNA is TGTGCCAGCAGTCAACAGGGGGGGTTCACTGAAGCTTTCTTT. This chain joins TRBV6-6 and TRBJ1-1; 8 positions match TRBD1. The V segment lost 5 bases and the J segment 4 bases; nucleotides outside the gene matches: 6. Germline V gives CDR1 MNHNY, CDR2 SVGAGI (reference sequence). The CDR3 runs to 14 residues.

This clonotype has a count of ten or more. This sequence joins TRBV5-6 and TRBJ2-7; D not resolved. The germline gives CDR1 SGHDT, CDR2 YYEEEE. Trimming left V 0 bases short and J 4 bases short, with 5 bases between. The CDR3 is made up of 12 amino acids. CDR3 loop: CASSLGQYEQYF. The CDR3 nucleotides read TGTGCCAGCAGCTTGGGACAATACGAGCAGTACTTC.

This clonotype was found a few times. This chain joins TRBV4-1 and TRBJ1-5, with D unresolved. This CDR3 has 13 residues. V was cut by 3 bases and J by 5 bases, with 8 bases left in between. Germline CDR1 is MGHRA and CDR2 is YSYEKL. The CDR3 is CASSQSVDQPQHF. DNA of the CDR3: TGCGCCAGCAGCCAGAGCGTGGATCAGCCCCAGCATTTT.